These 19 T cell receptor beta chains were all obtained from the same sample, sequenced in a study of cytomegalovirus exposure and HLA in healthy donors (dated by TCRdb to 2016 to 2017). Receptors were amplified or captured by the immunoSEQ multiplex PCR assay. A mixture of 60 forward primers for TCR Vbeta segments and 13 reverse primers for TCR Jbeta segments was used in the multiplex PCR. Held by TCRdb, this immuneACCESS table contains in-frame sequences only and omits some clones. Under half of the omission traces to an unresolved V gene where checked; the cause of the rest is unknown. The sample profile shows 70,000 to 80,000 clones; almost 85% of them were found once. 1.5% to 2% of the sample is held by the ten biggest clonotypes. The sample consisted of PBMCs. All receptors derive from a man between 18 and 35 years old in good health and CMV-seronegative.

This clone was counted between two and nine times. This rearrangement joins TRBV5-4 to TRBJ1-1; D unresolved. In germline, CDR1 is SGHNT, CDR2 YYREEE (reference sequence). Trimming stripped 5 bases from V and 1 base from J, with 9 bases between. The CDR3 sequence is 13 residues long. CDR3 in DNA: TGTGCCAGCAGGCGCGACAAGAACACTGAAGCTTTCTTT. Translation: CASRRDKNTEAFF.

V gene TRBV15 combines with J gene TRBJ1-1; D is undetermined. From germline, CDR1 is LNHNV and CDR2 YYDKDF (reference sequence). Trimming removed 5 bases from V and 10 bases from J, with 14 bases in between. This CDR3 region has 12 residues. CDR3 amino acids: CATSPVPGGAFF. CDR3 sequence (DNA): TGTGCCACCAGCCCGGTGCCAGGAGGAGCTTTCTTT.

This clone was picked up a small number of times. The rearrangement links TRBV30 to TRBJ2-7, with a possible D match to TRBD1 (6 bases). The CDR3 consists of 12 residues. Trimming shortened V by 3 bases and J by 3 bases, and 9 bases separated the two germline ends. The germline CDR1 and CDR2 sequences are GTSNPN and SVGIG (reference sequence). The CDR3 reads CAWRGTIYEQYF. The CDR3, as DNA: TGTGCCTGGAGGGGGACAATCTACGAGCAGTACTTC. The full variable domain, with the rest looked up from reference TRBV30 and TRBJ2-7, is SQTIHQWPATLVQPVGSPLSLECTVEGTSNPNLYWYRQAAGRGLQLLFYSVGIGQISSEVPQNLSASRPQDRQFILSSKKLLLSDSGFYLCAWRGTIYEQYFGPGTRLTVT.

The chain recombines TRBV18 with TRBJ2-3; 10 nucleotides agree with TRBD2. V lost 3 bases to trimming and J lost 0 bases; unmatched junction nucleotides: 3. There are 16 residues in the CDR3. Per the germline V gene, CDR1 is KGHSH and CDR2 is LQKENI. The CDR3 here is CASSPWTSGSTDTQYF. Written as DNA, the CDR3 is TGTGCCAGCTCACCTTGGACTAGCGGTAGCACAGATACGCAGTATTTT. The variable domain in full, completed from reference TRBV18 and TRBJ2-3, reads NAGVMQNPRHLVRRRGQEARLRCSPMKGHSHVYWYRQLPEEGLKFMVYLQKENIIDESGMPKERFSAEFPKEGPSILRIQQVVRGDSAAYFCASSPWTSGSTDTQYFGPGTRLTVL.

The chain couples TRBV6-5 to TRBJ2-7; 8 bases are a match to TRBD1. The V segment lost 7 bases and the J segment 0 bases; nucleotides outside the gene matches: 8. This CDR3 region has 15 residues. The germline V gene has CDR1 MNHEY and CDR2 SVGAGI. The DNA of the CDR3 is TGTGCCAGCACCGCGACAGGGGAAAGCTCCTACGAGCAGTACTTC. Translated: CASTATGESSYEQYF.

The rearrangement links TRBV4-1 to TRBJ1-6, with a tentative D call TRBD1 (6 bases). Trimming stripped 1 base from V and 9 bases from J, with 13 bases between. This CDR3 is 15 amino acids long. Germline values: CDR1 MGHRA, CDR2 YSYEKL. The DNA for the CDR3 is TGCGCCAGCAGCCAAGGTTCCAGGGGCTCTTCACCCCTCCACTTT. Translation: CASSQGSRGSSPLHF.

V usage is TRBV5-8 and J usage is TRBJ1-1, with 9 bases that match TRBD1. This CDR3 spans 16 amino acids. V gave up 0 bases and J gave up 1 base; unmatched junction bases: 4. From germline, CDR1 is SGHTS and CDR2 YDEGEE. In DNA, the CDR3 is TGTGCCAGCAGCTTGGTTGGGACAGGGTCGAACACTGAAGCTTTCTTT. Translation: CASSLVGTGSNTEAFF.

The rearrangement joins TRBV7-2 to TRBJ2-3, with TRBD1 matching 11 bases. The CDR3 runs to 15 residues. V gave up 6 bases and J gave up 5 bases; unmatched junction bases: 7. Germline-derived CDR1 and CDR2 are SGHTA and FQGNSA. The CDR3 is CASRRTGGGLDTQYF. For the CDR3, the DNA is TGTGCCAGCAGAAGGACAGGGGGCGGCTTAGATACGCAGTATTTT.

CDR3 DNA: TGCGCCAGCAGCCCACTAGTTCTCGGGGAGCTGTTTTTT. Encoded protein: CASSPLVLGELFF. The chain couples TRBV4-3 to TRBJ2-2; possible D gene TRBD2, 5 bases. The CDR3 extends over 13 amino acids. Looked up from germline, CDR1 is LGHNA and CDR2 is YSLEER. V was clipped by 4 bases and J by 7 bases, with 10 bases between them.

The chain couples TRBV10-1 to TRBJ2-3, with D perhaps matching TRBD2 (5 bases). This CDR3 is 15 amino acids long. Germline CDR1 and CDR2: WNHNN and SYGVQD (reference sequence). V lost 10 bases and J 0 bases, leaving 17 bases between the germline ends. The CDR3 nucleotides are TGCGCCACCTCGAGGTTTCGGGGAAGCACAGATACGCAGTATTTT. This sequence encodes CATSRFRGSTDTQYF.

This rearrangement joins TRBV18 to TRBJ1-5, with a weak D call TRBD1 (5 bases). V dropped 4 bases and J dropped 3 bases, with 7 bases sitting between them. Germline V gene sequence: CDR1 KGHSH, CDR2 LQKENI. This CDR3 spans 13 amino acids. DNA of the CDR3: TGTGCCAGCTCACTGGACAACAATCAGCCCCAGCATTTT. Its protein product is CASSLDNNQPQHF.

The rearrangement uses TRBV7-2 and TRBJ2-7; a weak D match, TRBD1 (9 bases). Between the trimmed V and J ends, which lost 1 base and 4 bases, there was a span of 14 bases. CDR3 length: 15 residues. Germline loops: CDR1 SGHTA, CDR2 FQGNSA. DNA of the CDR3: TGTGCCAGCAGCTTAGTAGCGGGACAGGGTTACGAGCAGTACTTC. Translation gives CASSLVAGQGYEQYF.

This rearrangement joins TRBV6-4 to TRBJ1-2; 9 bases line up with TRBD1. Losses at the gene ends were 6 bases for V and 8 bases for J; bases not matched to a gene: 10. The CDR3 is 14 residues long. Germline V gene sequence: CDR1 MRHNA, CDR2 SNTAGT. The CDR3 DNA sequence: TGTGCCAGCAGGGGAGCACAGGGGGCCGGAGGCTACACCTTC. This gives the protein CASRGAQGAGGYTF.

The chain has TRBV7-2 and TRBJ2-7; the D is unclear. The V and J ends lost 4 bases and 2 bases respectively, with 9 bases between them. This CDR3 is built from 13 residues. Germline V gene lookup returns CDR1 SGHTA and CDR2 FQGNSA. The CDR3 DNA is TGTGCCAGCAGCTCCTATCCCGCCTACGAGCAGTACTTC. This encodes CASSSYPAYEQYF.

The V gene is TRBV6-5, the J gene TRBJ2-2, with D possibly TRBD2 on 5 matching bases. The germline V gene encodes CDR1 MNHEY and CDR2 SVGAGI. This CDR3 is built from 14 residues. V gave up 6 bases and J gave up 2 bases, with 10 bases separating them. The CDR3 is CASRMDSNTGELFF. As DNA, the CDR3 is TGTGCCAGCAGGATGGACTCAAACACCGGGGAGCTGTTTTTT.

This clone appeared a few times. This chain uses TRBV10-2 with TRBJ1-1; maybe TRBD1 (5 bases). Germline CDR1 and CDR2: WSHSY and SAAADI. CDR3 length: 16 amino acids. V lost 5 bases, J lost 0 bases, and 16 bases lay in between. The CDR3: CASSIGKTVLNTEAFF. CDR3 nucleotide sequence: TGCGCCAGCAGTATAGGAAAGACAGTCTTGAACACTGAAGCTTTCTTT.

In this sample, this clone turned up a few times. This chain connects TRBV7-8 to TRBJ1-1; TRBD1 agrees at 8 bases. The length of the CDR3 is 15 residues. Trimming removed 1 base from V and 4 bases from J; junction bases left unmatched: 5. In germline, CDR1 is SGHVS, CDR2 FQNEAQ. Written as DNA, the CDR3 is TGTGCCAGCAGCTTAGAGTACAGGGGGATCACTGAAGCTTTCTTT. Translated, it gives CASSLEYRGITEAFF.

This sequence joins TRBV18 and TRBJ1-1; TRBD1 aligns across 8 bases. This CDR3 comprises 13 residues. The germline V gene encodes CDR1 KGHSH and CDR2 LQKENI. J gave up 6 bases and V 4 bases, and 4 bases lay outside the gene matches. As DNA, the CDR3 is TGTGCCAGCTCACTGGACAGGGCCCCTGAAGCTTTCTTT. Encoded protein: CASSLDRAPEAFF. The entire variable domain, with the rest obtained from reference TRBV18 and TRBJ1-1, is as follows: NAGVMQNPRHLVRRRGQEARLRCSPMKGHSHVYWYRQLPEEGLKFMVYLQKENIIDESGMPKERFSAEFPKEGPSILRIQQVVRGDSAAYFCASSLDRAPEAFFGQGTRLTVV.

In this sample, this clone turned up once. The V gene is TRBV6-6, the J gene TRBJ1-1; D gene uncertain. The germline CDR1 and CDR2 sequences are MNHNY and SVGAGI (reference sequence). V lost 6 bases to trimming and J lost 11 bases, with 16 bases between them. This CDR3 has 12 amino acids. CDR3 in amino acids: CASSLDPLGAFF. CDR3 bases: TGTGCCAGCAGCCTCGACCCCCTGGGCGCTTTCTTT.